This T cell receptor (beta chain) emerged from a study of sequential checkpoint blockade in melanoma. Study as a whole: Patients were randomized 1:1 to nivolumab-then-ipilimumab or ipilimumab-then-nivolumab first-line. TCRβ was sequenced from DNA of 75 to 95 pretreatment tumors. Twenty-two patients had matched tumor biopsies before treatment and at week 13 after nivolumab or ipilimumab alone.

Points from the study as a whole: Mutational load did not correlate with tumor T-cell fraction or clonality.

Some clones are missing from TCRdb's copy, which holds only in-frame ones; the method was immunoSEQ multiplex PCR. Here the sample spans some 18,000 clones, 65% to 85% being singletons. This clone has just a few counts. Its antigen is unknown. The same CDR3 arises from other DNA sequences in this sample as well. Regarding treatment: randomized to nivolumab then ipilimumab (arm A) or the reverse (arm B). The CDR3 has 15 residues. Germline values: CDR1 MNHGY, CDR2 SAAAGT. V shed 5 bases and J shed 6 bases, with 19 bases lying between them. Specimen: tumor tissue (inferred from file names), collected from a patient given nivolumab and ipilimumab in sequence. This TCR derives from a human donor with melanoma. This sequence joins TRBV6-8 and TRBJ1-1; unclear D gene. DNA for the CDR3: TGTGCCAGCAGTGATGGGAGAGGGTTGGTCGCTGAAGCTTTCTTT. This codes for CASSDGRGLVAEAFF.